The 16 T cell receptor beta chains reported below all come from one sample, sequenced in a study of T-cell memory formation after mild COVID-19. Each CDR3 protein gets one entry after TCRdb re-called the 5' RACE reads with MiXCR. Seen here are 400,000 to 450,000 distinct CDR3 sequences, more than 15% observed once, and the top ten hold about 22%. Material: PBMCs or a T cell subset sorted from them (not recorded which). The receptors stem from a man aged 18 to 30 who had mild COVID-19 (a few samples of this study predate the infection). Cell type and time point are not known.

The rearrangement joins TRBV4-2 to TRBJ2-7; a possible D gene is TRBD2 (5 bases). V gave up 5 bases and J gave up 2 bases, with 7 bases separating them. Germline CDR1 LGHNA, CDR2 YNFKEQ. The CDR3 is made up of 12 amino acids. Here the CDR3 DNA reads TGTGCCAGCAGCGCGCGGGCCTACGAGCAGTACTTC. Translation gives CASSARAYEQYF.

This chain joins TRBV4-3 and TRBJ1-4; 7 bases are shared with TRBD1. Losses at the gene ends were 1 base for V and 4 bases for J; bases not matched to a gene: 3. The CDR3 is 15 residues long. Germline lookup yields CDR1 LGHNA and CDR2 YSLEER. The CDR3 spells CASSQAQGHNEKLFF. CDR3 nucleotides: TGCGCCAGCAGCCAAGCACAGGGGCATAATGAAAAACTGTTTTTT.

The chain joins TRBV12-3 or TRBV12-4 to TRBJ1-1; no clear D gene. The V end was cut by 6 bases, the J end by 0 bases, with 5 bases between. CDR3 length: 12 residues. The CDR3 DNA reads TGTGCCAGCAGACGGATGAACACTGAAGCTTTCTTT. It is translated as CASRRMNTEAFF.

There are many counts of this clonotype. The chain joins TRBV7-2 to TRBJ2-7; no firm D call. CDR1 SGHTA and CDR2 FQGNSA come from the germline V gene. This CDR3 comprises 14 residues. The V end was cut by 5 bases, the J end by 0 bases, with 11 bases between. This chain's CDR3 is CASSRRPSSYEQYF. The CDR3 DNA reads as TGTGCCAGCAGCCGGAGACCCAGCTCCTACGAGCAGTACTTC.

The chain uses TRBV27 and TRBJ1-1; 7 nucleotides align to TRBD1. This CDR3 has 14 residues. The germline V gene encodes CDR1 MNHEY and CDR2 SMNVEV (reference sequence). The V segment lost 4 bases and the J segment 11 bases; nucleotides outside the gene matches: 13. As DNA, the CDR3 is TGTGCCAGCAGTTCCCTCCGGGACAGTCGGCGGGCTTTCTTT. This sequence encodes CASSSLRDSRRAFF.

The chain employs TRBV5-4 and TRBJ2-1; D is undetermined. CDR3 length: 15 residues. Germline-derived CDR1 and CDR2 are SGHNT and YYREEE (reference sequence). V lost 1 base, J lost 0 bases, and 8 bases lay in between. For the CDR3, the DNA is TGTGCCAGCAGCTTGAGTGTGAGCTCCTACAATGAGCAGTTCTTC. Amino acids: CASSLSVSSYNEQFF.

The chain employs TRBV6-5 and TRBJ1-2; D remains ambiguous. Trimming stripped 0 bases from V and 1 base from J, with 6 bases between. CDR3 size: 14 residues. Germline loops: CDR1 MNHEY, CDR2 SVGAGI. The DNA of the CDR3 is TGTGCCAGCAGTTACTCAGGCAGTAACTATGGCTACACCTTC. Amino acids: CASSYSGSNYGYTF.

This clonotype has at least ten counts. The V call is TRBV5-1, the J call TRBJ2-7, with 10 bases identical to TRBD1. This CDR3 is built from 14 residues. The V segment lost 0 bases and the J segment 5 bases; nucleotides outside the gene matches: 2. Germline values: CDR1 SGHRS, CDR2 YFSETQ. The CDR3 region is CASSLGQGADEQYV. In DNA, the CDR3 is TGCGCCAGCAGCTTGGGACAGGGGGCAGACGAGCAGTACGTC.

This clonotype has more than one count but fewer than ten. V gene TRBV27 combines with J gene TRBJ2-2; TRBD2 aligns across 8 bases. The germline V gene has CDR1 MNHEY and CDR2 SMNVEV (reference sequence). After removal of 9 bases from V and 2 bases from J, the junction contained 5 bases not matched to a gene. CDR3 length: 14 residues. This chain's CDR3 is CASRRGVNTGELFF. In DNA, the CDR3 is TGTGCCAGTCGGCGGGGGGTAAACACCGGGGAGCTGTTTTTT.

The sample holds many counts of this clonotype. V and J are TRBV29-1 and TRBJ2-1; D is ambiguous. V lost 6 bases to trimming and J lost 1 base, with 7 bases between them. The CDR3 sequence is 12 residues long. Germline loops: CDR1 SQVTM, CDR2 ANQGSEA. CDR3 bases: TGCAGCGTGGCCTGGTCCTACAATGAGCAGTTCTTC. It translates to CSVAWSYNEQFF.

The rearrangement links TRBV12-5 to TRBJ2-1; no firm D call. V dropped 1 base and J dropped 9 bases, with 7 bases sitting between them. The CDR3 loop spans 12 amino acids. Germline V gene data show CDR1 as LGHNT and CDR2 as FRNRAP. CDR3 residues: CASGLDLLEQFF. The CDR3 region has the DNA TGTGCTAGTGGTTTGGACCTTCTTGAGCAGTTCTTC.

This clonotype was seen a few times. The chain recombines TRBV20-1 with TRBJ2-7; no clear D. Germline V lookup: CDR1 DFQATT, CDR2 SNEGSKA (reference sequence). The CDR3 covers 14 residues. Trimming removed 3 bases from V and 4 bases from J, with 16 bases in between. The CDR3 spells CSARGPQEKYEQYV. Written as DNA, the CDR3 is TGCAGTGCTAGGGGCCCGCAGGAGAAATACGAGCAGTACGTC.

The chain uses TRBV7-9 and TRBJ1-2; D may be TRBD1 (5 bases). Germline CDR1 is SEHNR and CDR2 is FQNEAQ (reference sequence). The CDR3 consists of 12 residues. V lost 4 bases, J lost 6 bases, and 9 bases lay in between. CDR3 amino acids: CASSWQGNGYTF. The CDR3, as DNA: TGTGCCAGCAGCTGGCAGGGTAATGGCTACACCTTC.

This clonotype was observed at least ten times. The V and J genes are TRBV6-1 and TRBJ2-5; 7 bases align to TRBD1. The germline CDR1 and CDR2 sequences are MNHNS and SASEGT. V dropped 0 bases and J dropped 2; count of bases not matched to a gene: 6. The CDR3 contains 16 residues. Here the CDR3 reads CASSEAPQGPQETQYF. Written as DNA, the CDR3 is TGTGCCAGCAGTGAAGCCCCACAGGGGCCTCAAGAGACCCAGTACTTC.

Ten or more counts support this clonotype. The V gene is TRBV7-2, the J gene TRBJ1-1, with 7 bases matching TRBD1. The ends lost 5 bases at V and 1 base at J; junction bases unmatched: 7. This CDR3 contains 15 residues. Per the germline V gene, CDR1 is SGHTA and CDR2 is FQGNSA. CDR3 amino acids: CASSTQQGRNTEAFF. Here the CDR3 DNA reads TGTGCCAGCAGCACCCAACAGGGGAGGAACACTGAAGCTTTCTTT.

This clonotype occurred many times. This chain joins TRBV10-3 and TRBJ2-7; tentatively, D is TRBD1 (6 bases). This CDR3 spans 12 amino acids. Trimming stripped 5 bases from V and 4 bases from J, with 9 bases between. Germline lookup yields CDR1 ENHRY and CDR2 SYGVKD. Written as DNA, the CDR3 is TGTGCCATCAGTAAGGACAGTTACGAGCAGTACTTC. Translation gives CAISKDSYEQYF.